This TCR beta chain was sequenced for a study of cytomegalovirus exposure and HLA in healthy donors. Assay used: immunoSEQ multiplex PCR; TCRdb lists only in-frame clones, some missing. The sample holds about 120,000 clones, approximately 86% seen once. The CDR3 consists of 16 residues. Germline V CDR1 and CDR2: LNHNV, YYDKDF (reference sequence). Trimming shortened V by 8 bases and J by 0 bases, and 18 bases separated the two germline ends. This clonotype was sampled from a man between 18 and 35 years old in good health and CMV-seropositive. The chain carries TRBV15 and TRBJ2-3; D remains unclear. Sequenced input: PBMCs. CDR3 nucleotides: TGTGCCACCTCAAAACGGGTTCGAATTAGCACAGATACGCAGTATTTT. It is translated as CATSKRVRISTDTQYF.